This entry is about one T cell receptor beta chain. Antigen specificity is unknown. The sample is drawn from a study of T cell responses to AZD1222 COVID-19 vaccine. V was cut by 1 base and J by 7 bases, with 5 bases left in between. This CDR3 contains 12 residues. Germline loops: CDR1 LGHNT, CDR2 FRNRAP. Whole-study findings and limits: The donors showed a predominance of white British ancestry and of females, with possible underestimation of clonal diversity. Epitopes outside B.1.351 and B.1.1.7 mutated regions reportedly drew nearly half of spike TCRs. At study baseline, merely five or six AZD1222 recipients were seropositive.

Sequencing used immunoSEQ multiplex PCR; TCRdb keeps in-frame clones, though not all of them. The data hold nearly 55,000 clones, with 89% observed a single time. The V call is TRBV12-5, the J call TRBJ1-5; unclear D gene. This TCR derives from an adult who received the AZD1222 COVID-19 vaccine. The sequencing here drew on peripheral blood, taken 28 days after the second AZD1222 dose. The CDR3 is CASGLGGQPQHF. DNA of the CDR3: TGTGCTAGTGGTTTGGGTGGACAGCCCCAGCATTTT.